This passage covers 9 T cell receptor beta chains from one sample sequenced in a study of blood T cell repertoires in COVID-19. Method: immunoSEQ multiplex PCR; TCRdb's copy keeps in-frame clones and lacks some. The table shows a few hundred thousand clones, with roughly 90% occurring only once. The sequenced sample consisted of peripheral blood. These receptor sequences come from a man in his sixties who had recovered from COVID-19.

This clone was found a few times. V gene TRBV11-2 combines with J gene TRBJ2-7; the match to TRBD2 covers 7 bases. The CDR3 is 15 amino acids. The V and J ends lost 5 bases and 4 bases, in that order; junction bases with no gene match: 11. CDR1 and CDR2 (germline): SGHAT, FQNNGV. The CDR3 region is CASSRSGGLGYEQYF. In DNA, the CDR3 is TGTGCCAGCAGCCGGTCGGGGGGTCTAGGTTACGAGCAGTACTTC.

The chain joins TRBV7-9 to TRBJ2-7, with D hard to call. The CDR3 is made up of 15 amino acids. CDR1 and CDR2 (germline): SEHNR, FQNEAQ (reference sequence). Trimming shortened V by 1 base and J by 0 bases, and 10 bases separated the two germline ends. Here the CDR3 reads CASSLGGSYSYEQYF. The CDR3 DNA reads as TGTGCCAGCAGCTTAGGCGGCAGCTACTCCTACGAGCAGTACTTC.

The gene calls are TRBV2 and TRBJ2-7; 10 positions match TRBD1. V lost 6 bases, J lost 3 bases, and 11 bases stayed unmatched. CDR1 and CDR2 (germline): SNHLY, FYNNEI. The CDR3 runs 16 residues. The DNA of the CDR3 is TGTGCCAGCAGCCAGGGACAGGGGACGGCTGGCTACGAGCAGTACTTC. Translation: CASSQGQGTAGYEQYF.

In its sample, this clone was seen once. This rearrangement joins TRBV24-1 to TRBJ2-5, with TRBD1 identical over 11 bases. This CDR3 has 19 residues. V lost 0 bases, J lost 1 base, and 9 bases stayed unmatched. Germline V gives CDR1 KGHDR, CDR2 SFDVKD. The CDR3 coding sequence is TGTGCCACCAGTGATTTGGGCGGCGGGGGGACAGGGGGCCAAGAGACCCAGTACTTC. Amino acid sequence: CATSDLGGGGTGGQETQYF.

The CDR3 nucleotides read TGTGCCACCAGCAGAAGCGGGGGGCATTACAATGAGCAGTTCTTC. Encoded protein: CATSRSGGHYNEQFF. J is TRBJ2-1 and V is TRBV15, with 9 nucleotides matching TRBD2. Germline lookup yields CDR1 LNHNV and CDR2 YYDKDF (reference sequence). J lost 4 bases, V lost 2 bases, and 3 bases had no gene match. CDR3 size: 15 residues.

Comments on this clone: The same CDR3 can be traced to other DNA sequences in this sample. The V gene is TRBV6-2 or TRBV6-3, the J gene TRBJ2-5; D not certain. V lost 0 bases and J lost 2, with 7 bases in between. The CDR3 length is 14 residues. CDR1 MNHEY and CDR2 SVGEGT come from the germline V gene. CDR3 bases: TGTGCCAGCAGTTACTCCCGCGTTCAAGAGACCCAGTACTTC. Residues: CASSYSRVQETQYF.

The V gene is TRBV6-5, the J gene TRBJ2-7; TRBD1 matches 7 bases. This CDR3 has 13 amino acids. Trimming removed 7 bases from V and 3 bases from J; junction bases left unmatched: 6. In germline, CDR1 is MNHEY, CDR2 SVGAGI. The CDR3 region has the DNA TGTGCCAGCAATAAGGCAGGGGGCTACGAGCAGTACTTC. Encoded protein: CASNKAGGYEQYF.

The V call is TRBV11-2, the J call TRBJ1-1, with no clear D. Germline V gene lookup returns CDR1 SGHAT and CDR2 FQNNGV. The germline V and J ends were trimmed by 1 base and 3 bases, with 6 bases remaining between them. This CDR3 is built from 13 residues. The CDR3 sequence: CASSLGGHTEAFF. Written as DNA, the CDR3 is TGTGCCAGCAGCTTAGGAGGCCACACTGAAGCTTTCTTT.

This clone was counted a single time. This chain uses TRBV7-2 with TRBJ2-5; a possible D gene is TRBD2 (6 bases). The CDR3 consists of 15 residues. The germline CDR1 and CDR2 sequences are SGHTA and FQGNSA. The ends were cut back, 2 bases at V and 6 bases at J, with 16 bases in the middle. CDR3 amino acids: CASSLSREAGQTQYF. The CDR3 region has the DNA TGTGCCAGCAGCTTAAGTCGTGAGGCGGGGCAGACCCAGTACTTC.